This T cell receptor (beta chain) was recorded in a study of cytomegalovirus exposure and HLA in healthy donors. Study-level findings and limits: Later analysis demonstrated an association between a missense DCLRE1C variant and TCR beta V- and J-gene trimming. Specificity for CMV antigens was confirmed in vitro for a few of the CMV-associated chains. Later analysis found that TCR beta chains associated with HLA were more clonally expanded than other, equally common chains.

The V and J ends lost 5 bases and 2 bases, in that order; junction bases with no gene match: 8. Germline V gives CDR1 MDHEN, CDR2 SYDVKM. The CDR3 extends over 15 amino acids. In regard to this clone: What it binds is not known.

It was with 60 Vbeta and 13 Jbeta primers that the PCR ran. The repertoire was sequenced with immunoSEQ multiplex PCR; TCRdb's copy has only in-frame clones and lacks some. The table lists 160,000 or so clones, roughly 76% of them singletons. The V gene is TRBV28, the J gene TRBJ1-1; 7 bases line up with TRBD1. This clonotype was sampled from a woman aged 45-60 years in good health and CMV-seronegative. The sequenced sample consisted of PBMCs. The CDR3 sequence is CASSQNRGQNTEAFF. DNA of the CDR3: TGTGCCAGCAGTCAGAACAGGGGACAAAACACTGAAGCTTTCTTT.